A selection of T cell receptor beta chains follows, all from one sample in a study of cytomegalovirus exposure and HLA in healthy donors. The repertoire was sequenced with immunoSEQ multiplex PCR; TCRdb's copy has only in-frame clones and lacks some. The sample lists some 91,000 clones; around 82% were seen once. Sequenced material: PBMCs. These TCRs come from a man aged 40-55 years in good health and CMV-seronegative. Each CDR3 is given with its conserved first and last residue. The D gene is left open where the match is weak. Clone size is not always given. Where it is, it says once, few, many or a class for expanded clones.

clone_size,d_call,v_call,cdr3_length,j_call,cdr3_nt,cdr3_aa
.,TRBD1,TRBV27,13,TRBJ2-7,TGTGCCAGCAGTCTGAAACAGGGGTACGAGCAGTACTTC,CASSLKQGYEQYF
few,TRBD1,TRBV7-9,14,TRBJ1-2,TGTGCCAGCAGCGCAGGACAGGGGGAGGGTGGCTACACCTTC,CASSAGQGEGGYTF
.,TRBD1,TRBV5-1,17,TRBJ2-6,TGCGCCAGCAGCCTTGGTGGGACAGGGCTGGGGGCCAACGTCCTGACTTTC,CASSLGGTGLGANVLTF
.,TRBD2,TRBV5-1,13,TRBJ2-5,TGCGCCAGCTCGCGGGGGGACCAAGAGACCCAGTACTTC,CASSRGDQETQYF
few,.,TRBV2,14,TRBJ2-1,TGTGCCAGCAGCCGGACTAACTCCTACAATGAGCAGTTCTTC,CASSRTNSYNEQFF
.,.,TRBV2,12,TRBJ2-7,TGTGCCAGCAGCACAGCCAACTACGAGCAGTACTTC,CASSTANYEQYF
.,TRBD1,TRBV19,15,TRBJ2-1,TGTGCCAGTAGTGACGGGGACAGTTCCTACAATGAGCAGTTCTTC,CASSDGDSSYNEQFF
.,TRBD2,TRBV29-1,13,TRBJ2-1,TGCAGCGGGGGACTAGCGGAATACAATGAGCAGTTCTTC,CSGGLAEYNEQFF
.,TRBD1,TRBV13,13,TRBJ2-3,TGTGCCAGCAGCCCGACAGGGGGAGATACGCAGTATTTT,CASSPTGGDTQYF
.,.,TRBV5-6,18,TRBJ2-3,TGTGCCAGCAGCTTCGACAGGGGAATAGCGGGAGTCTCAGATACGCAGTATTTT,CASSFDRGIAGVSDTQYF
once,TRBD1,TRBV6-4,15,TRBJ2-1,TGTGCCAGCGGCTACAGGGGAAGCTCCTACAATGAGCAGTTCTTC,CASGYRGSSYNEQFF
few,.,TRBV6-6,12,TRBJ2-3,TGTGCCAGCAGTATAGCTTCAGATACGCAGTATTTT,CASSIASDTQYF
.,TRBD1,TRBV18,15,TRBJ2-3,TGTGCCAGCTCACCCCGACAGGGTGGAACAGATACGCAGTATTTT,CASSPRQGGTDTQYF
.,.,TRBV30,13,TRBJ2-7,TGTGCCTGGACTGAGGCTCTGATTGACGAGCAGTACTTC,CAWTEALIDEQYF
few,TRBD1,TRBV28,15,TRBJ2-7,TGTGCCAGCAGTCTTCCGGGGACAGGTACCTACGAGCAGTACTTC,CASSLPGTGTYEQYF
.,TRBD1,TRBV6-5,15,TRBJ2-1,TGTGCCAGCAGTTTCGCACAGGGGGTTTCGAATGAGCAGTTCTTC,CASSFAQGVSNEQFF